These T cell receptor beta chains were read from a single sample in a study of blood T cells in healthy people across ages. TCRdb re-analysed the 5' RACE reads in MiXCR, keeping a single row per CDR3 protein. Of fewer than 2,000,000 distinct CDR3 sequences in the sample, 39% are singletons; the top ten hold roughly 24%. Material for sequencing was blood. The source is a human donor in good health. CDR3s include the opening cysteine and the closing phenylalanine or tryptophan. D genes are given only for firm matches. Clone size is given for some rows only: seen once, a few or many times, or a class if the clone is expanded.

TRBV5-1	TRBJ2-4	-	TRBD2	CASSLASGGTEQYF	TGCGCCAGCAGCTTGGCAAGCGGGGGGACAGAGCAGTACTTC
TRBV20-1	TRBJ2-5	few	TRBD2	CSARTGTSGGYQETQYF	TGCAGTGCTAGAACCGGGACTAGCGGAGGGTACCAAGAGACCCAGTACTTC
TRBV3-1	TRBJ2-4	-	-	CASSQAQLAKNIQYF	TGTGCCAGCAGCCAAGCACAGCTAGCCAAAAACATTCAGTACTTC
TRBV7-2	TRBJ2-7	-	-	CASSPLGAIAYEQYF	TGTGCCAGCAGCCCTCTGGGGGCTATCGCCTACGAGCAGTACTTC
TRBV18	TRBJ2-1	-	-	CASSLDGPLGSYNEQFF	TGTGCCAGCTCACTGGACGGGCCCCTCGGTTCCTACAATGAGCAGTTCTTC
TRBV4-1	TRBJ2-1	-	-	CASSQGVEPYNEQFF	TGCGCCAGCAGCCAAGGGGTGGAGCCCTACAATGAGCAGTTCTTC
TRBV27	TRBJ2-3	-	-	CASSPRVGDTQYF	TGTGCCAGCAGTCCTCGGGTCGGAGATACGCAGTATTTT
TRBV7-2	TRBJ2-3	few	TRBD2	CASSLVSSGGGTDTQYF	TGTGCCAGCAGCTTAGTTTCTAGCGGGGGGGGCACAGATACGCAGTATTTT
TRBV6-5	TRBJ1-5	-	-	CASSRGLEETQHF	TGTGCCAGCAGTAGGGGGTTAGAAGAGACCCAGCATTTT
TRBV12-3/TRBV12-4	TRBJ1-2	-	-	CASSRQWEGIRGYTF	TGTGCCAGCAGTCGACAATGGGAGGGGATAAGGGGCTACACCTTC
TRBV6-1	TRBJ1-2	-	-	CASSEALVDTTYGYTF	TGTGCCAGCAGTGAAGCATTAGTGGACACGACCTATGGCTACACCTTC
TRBV6-2/TRBV6-3	TRBJ2-7	-	-	CASTPGSLGAHEQYF	TGTGCCAGCACCCCAGGGTCTCTGGGGGCCCACGAGCAGTACTTC
TRBV6-2/TRBV6-3	TRBJ2-5	-	TRBD1	CASSYLHRGPQETQYF	TGTGCCAGCAGTTACCTACACAGGGGGCCTCAAGAGACCCAGTACTTC
TRBV29-1	TRBJ2-5	-	TRBD1	CSVGTGRRGETQYF	TGCAGCGTAGGGACAGGGCGACGGGGAGAGACCCAGTACTTC
TRBV20-1	TRBJ2-5	-	TRBD1	CSARWGQGLQYF	TGCAGTGCTAGATGGGGACAGGGCTTGCAGTACTTC
TRBV29-1	TRBJ2-7	few	TRBD2	CSVISGGVGEQYF	TGCAGCGTTATCAGCGGGGGGGTGGGCGAGCAGTACTTC
TRBV18	TRBJ2-6	-	-	CASSRRGTANSGANVLTF	TGTGCCAGCTCACGCCGAGGGACGGCGAACTCTGGGGCCAACGTCCTGACTTTC
TRBV5-5	TRBJ1-2	-	TRBD1	CASSLEGTGYPYGYTF	TGTGCCAGCAGCTTGGAGGGGACAGGGTACCCATATGGCTACACCTTC
TRBV6-5	TRBJ1-2	few	TRBD1	CASSYSFTGEVYGYTF	TGTGCCAGCAGTTACTCTTTTACAGGGGAGGTCTATGGCTACACCTTC
TRBV15	TRBJ1-2	-	TRBD1	CATSSPGQGLNYGYTF	TGTGCCACCAGCAGTCCTGGACAGGGATTAAACTATGGCTACACCTTC
TRBV20-1	TRBJ1-1	few	-	CSATAGWNEAFF	TGCAGTGCGACGGCAGGCTGGAATGAAGCTTTCTTT
TRBV7-9	TRBJ2-5	-	-	CASSLRGTRIQETQYF	TGTGCCAGCAGCTTAAGGGGGACGAGGATCCAAGAGACCCAGTACTTC
TRBV6-2/TRBV6-3	TRBJ1-1	-	-	CASSYRAGVETEAFF	TGTGCCAGCAGTTACCGGGCGGGCGTGGAGACTGAAGCTTTCTTT
TRBV7-9	TRBJ2-1	few	-	CASSPPMGNEQFF	TGTGCCAGCAGTCCACCAATGGGGAATGAGCAGTTCTTC
TRBV7-8	TRBJ1-2	few	-	CASSLGSGGINYGYTF	TGTGCCAGCAGCTTAGGCAGCGGAGGAATTAACTATGGCTACACCTTC
TRBV5-1	TRBJ1-2	few	TRBD1	CASSQSTGANYGYTF	TGCGCCAGCAGCCAATCGACAGGGGCTAACTATGGCTACACCTTC
TRBV15	TRBJ2-1	many	TRBD1	CATRTGGKNNEQFF	TGTGCCACCAGGACAGGGGGCAAGAACAATGAGCAGTTCTTC
TRBV10-3	TRBJ2-7	few	TRBD2	CAVHSSGGTYEQYF	TGTGCCGTCCACTCTTCGGGAGGAACTTACGAGCAGTACTTC
TRBV12-3/TRBV12-4	TRBJ1-2	once	TRBD1	CASSMQGAFGYTF	TGTGCCAGCAGTATGCAGGGGGCATTTGGCTACACCTTC
TRBV7-9	TRBJ1-6	-	-	CASSAPPGAANNSPLHF	TGTGCCAGCAGCGCGCCACCAGGGGCGGCTAACAATTCACCCCTCCACTTT
TRBV11-2	TRBJ2-7	few	-	CASSLDDPEDEQYF	TGTGCCAGCAGCTTAGATGATCCGGAGGACGAGCAGTACTTC
TRBV29-1	TRBJ2-7	-	TRBD2	CSVALAGSSYEQYF	TGCAGCGTTGCTCTAGCGGGGAGTTCGTACGAGCAGTACTTC
TRBV7-6	TRBJ2-3	-	-	CASSLSGASGLGLADTQYF	TGTGCCAGCAGCCTGTCAGGGGCGAGTGGGTTGGGTTTGGCAGATACGCAGTATTTT
TRBV15	TRBJ2-7	-	-	CATSRDLARAYEQYF	TGTGCCACCAGCAGAGATCTGGCCAGGGCCTACGAGCAGTACTTC
TRBV12-3/TRBV12-4	TRBJ2-7	many	-	CASSLPSGTHPYEQYF	TGTGCCAGCAGTTTACCCTCCGGGACGCATCCTTACGAGCAGTACTTC
TRBV20-1	TRBJ1-1	-	-	CSARDGLNTEAFF	TGCAGTGCTAGAGATGGGTTGAACACTGAAGCTTTCTTT
TRBV11-2	TRBJ1-2	once	-	CASSLWGTSGSGYTF	TGTGCCAGCAGCTTATGGGGAACCTCGGGATCTGGCTACACCTTC
TRBV12-3/TRBV12-4	TRBJ2-5	-	TRBD2	CASSWSSGRETQYF	TGTGCCAGCAGTTGGTCTAGCGGGAGAGAGACCCAGTACTTC
TRBV25-1	TRBJ2-1	-	TRBD1	CASRRGDRGEFF	TGTGCCAGCAGGAGGGGCGACAGGGGGGAGTTCTTC
TRBV24-1	TRBJ2-1	few	TRBD2	CATSDTAGGHEQFF	TGTGCCACCAGTGATACAGCGGGGGGTCATGAGCAGTTCTTC
TRBV9	TRBJ2-7	-	TRBD1	CASSEGTGSLYEQYF	TGTGCCAGCAGCGAAGGGACAGGGTCCCTCTACGAGCAGTACTTC
TRBV7-2	TRBJ2-3	-	TRBD2	CASSYPERGGPTDTQYF	TGTGCCAGCAGCTACCCCGAGCGGGGGGGCCCCACAGATACGCAGTATTTT
TRBV20-1	TRBJ2-1	-	TRBD2	CSALRTSGGTSYNEQFF	TGCAGTGCCCTCCGGACTAGCGGGGGCACCTCCTACAATGAGCAGTTTTTC
TRBV15	TRBJ1-2	few	-	CATSRDLGVGLNYTF	TGTGCCACCAGCAGAGATCTTGGTGTGGGGTTGAACTACACCTTC
TRBV28	TRBJ2-3	few	TRBD2	CASSLLAGAPQYF	TGTGCCAGCAGTTTGTTAGCGGGGGCTCCGCAGTATTTT
TRBV7-9	TRBJ2-1	-	TRBD1	CAGELRQGATNEQFF	TGTGCCGGAGAATTAAGACAGGGGGCTACTAATGAGCAGTTCTTC
TRBV24-1	TRBJ2-1	-	TRBD2	CATSVLSGGADEQFF	TGTGCCACCAGTGTACTAAGCGGGGGGGCCGATGAGCAGTTCTTC
TRBV7-6	TRBJ1-2	many	-	CASSPQGGGSYGYTF	TGTGCCAGCAGCCCGCAGGGAGGAGGTTCTTATGGCTACACCTTC